Listed below are T cell receptor beta chains from one sample, sequenced in a study of T cells in Graves' hyperthyroidism and ophthalmopathy. TCRdb ran MiXCR on the multiplex PCR reads and lists one entry per CDR3 protein. Here the sample spans approximately 600,000 distinct CDR3 sequences, 15% to 20% being singletons. The sample taken for sequencing was blood. These receptor sequences come from a woman between 25 and 40 years old with Graves' hyperthyroidism. Both conserved end residues are part of each CDR3. Each record gives: clone size, J gene, V gene, D gene, CDR3 protein, CDR3 DNA. The D gene is left open where the match is weak. Size is omitted from some rows. Given values are once, few, many or a class for expanded clones.

NA TRBJ2-1 TRBV28 TRBD2 CASSPAGIAGSNEQFF TGTGCCAGCAGTCCCGCGGGTATAGCGGGTAGCAATGAGCAGTTCTTC
NA TRBJ2-7 TRBV6-2/TRBV6-3 NA CASSYEGRIYEQYF TGTGCCAGCAGTTACGAGGGCAGGATATACGAGCAGTACTTC
NA TRBJ2-2 TRBV12-5 NA CASGLGYSYGELFF TGTGCTAGTGGTTTGGGATATTCTTACGGGGAGCTGTTTTTT
many TRBJ1-2 TRBV9 NA CASSASPDRVYGYTF TGTGCCAGCAGCGCCAGTCCAGACAGAGTCTATGGCTACACCTTC
many TRBJ2-7 TRBV28 NA CASTSRDRARAGAYEQYF TGTGCCAGCACCTCTAGGGACAGGGCAAGAGCGGGAGCCTACGAGCAGTACTTC
NA TRBJ2-7 TRBV24-1 NA CATSDDTITGGEQYF TGTGCCACCAGTGACGATACCATAACTGGGGGCGAGCAGTACTTC
NA TRBJ1-1 TRBV24-1 NA CATSDGVREEAFF TGTGCCACCAGTGATGGGGTCAGAGAAGAAGCTTTCTTT
few TRBJ2-3 TRBV12-3/TRBV12-4 NA CASTPRDGTSTDTQYF TGTGCCAGCACCCCCCGGGACGGCACTAGCACAGATACGCAGTATTTT
NA TRBJ1-4 TRBV24-1 NA CATSDSRRPEEKLFF TGTGCCACCAGTGATTCCCGCAGGCCAGAAGAAAAACTGTTTTTT
few TRBJ2-1 TRBV5-1 NA CASRRTGSSYNEQFF TGCGCCAGCAGGCGGACTGGCAGCTCCTACAATGAGCAGTTCTTC
many TRBJ2-7 TRBV18 NA CASSRPDADEQYF TGTGCCAGCTCACGACCGGACGCGGACGAGCAGTACTTC
NA TRBJ2-2 TRBV3-1 TRBD2 CASSQVARGSGELFF TGTGCCAGCAGCCAAGTAGCGCGGGGGTCCGGGGAGCTGTTTTTT
few TRBJ2-1 TRBV5-1 TRBD2 CASSFGLAAFYNEQFF TGCGCCAGCAGCTTTGGTCTAGCGGCGTTTTACAATGAGCAGTTCTTC
many TRBJ2-1 TRBV28 TRBD2 CASSLVAGGGVDGQFF TGTGCCAGCAGTTTAGTTGCGGGGGGGGGTGTCGATGGGCAGTTCTTC
few TRBJ2-7 TRBV27 NA CASSPKDSIYYEQYF TGTGCCAGCAGTCCGAAGGACAGCATATACTACGAGCAGTACTTC
NA TRBJ1-4 TRBV6-2/TRBV6-3 TRBD1 CASNQRDRGTNEKLFF TGTGCCAGCAACCAACGGGACAGGGGAACAAATGAAAAACTGTTTTTT
many TRBJ2-1 TRBV5-1 NA CASSLTGGGYNEQFF TGCGCCAGCAGTCTGACTGGAGGGGGCTACAATGAGCAGTTCTTC
NA TRBJ2-3 TRBV6-9 TRBD2 CASSSLRAGGPDTQYF TGTGCCAGCAGTTCCTTGAGAGCGGGAGGACCAGATACGCAGTATTTT
few TRBJ2-3 TRBV5-1 NA CASSLRGRGSGGLHTDTQYF TGCGCCAGCAGCTTACGGGGGCGCGGGAGTGGGGGCCTTCATACAGATACGCAGTATTTT
NA TRBJ2-7 TRBV14 TRBD2 CASSQGASGSREQYF TGTGCCAGCAGCCAAGGGGCTAGCGGGAGTCGCGAGCAGTACTTC
NA TRBJ2-7 TRBV5-1 NA CASSLGPSPGYEQYF TGCGCCAGCAGCTTGGGCCCTAGCCCGGGATACGAGCAGTACTTC
NA TRBJ1-1 TRBV7-9 NA CASSSARLGRMNTEAFF TGTGCCAGCAGCTCCGCCAGATTGGGACGGATGAACACTGAAGCTTTCTTT
NA TRBJ2-1 TRBV19 NA CASSAGVQNNEQFF TGTGCCAGTAGTGCCGGGGTTCAGAACAATGAGCAGTTCTTC
few TRBJ2-3 TRBV12-5 NA CASGEQGTDTQYF TGTGCTAGTGGTGAACAAGGCACAGATACGCAGTATTTT
NA TRBJ2-7 TRBV6-1 NA CASSEPGREQYF TGTGCCAGCAGTGAACCGGGTAGGGAGCAGTACTTC
many TRBJ1-1 TRBV28 NA CASSDLGAAEAFF TGTGCCAGCAGCGACCTCGGGGCCGCTGAAGCTTTCTTT
NA TRBJ2-1 TRBV14 NA CASSRRERYNEQFF TGTGCCAGCAGCCGACGGGAGCGATACAATGAGCAGTTCTTC
many TRBJ2-7 TRBV12-3/TRBV12-4 TRBD2 CASSPSGQAYEQYF TGTGCCAGCAGTCCTAGCGGGCAAGCCTACGAGCAGTACTTC
many TRBJ2-5 TRBV3-1 NA CASSQDNSVQETQYF TGTGCCAGCAGCCAAGATAACAGCGTCCAAGAGACCCAGTACTTC
once TRBJ1-1 TRBV28 NA CASSSVMNTEAFF TGTGCCAGCAGTTCCGTTATGAACACTGAAGCTTTCTTT
NA TRBJ1-1 TRBV6-2/TRBV6-3 NA CASTHRGKKNTEAFF TGTGCCAGCACCCACAGAGGGAAAAAGAACACTGAAGCTTTCTTT
many TRBJ2-5 TRBV2 NA CASSAIAFSPTRETQYF TGTGCCAGCAGTGCTATCGCCTTTAGCCCTACTCGAGAGACCCAGTACTTC
NA TRBJ1-5 TRBV27 NA CASSGTVRLPQHF TGTGCCAGCAGTGGGACCGTTAGGCTGCCCCAGCATTTT
NA TRBJ2-3 TRBV6-1 NA CASMEVSTDTQYF TGTGCCAGCATGGAAGTTAGCACAGATACGCAGTATTTT
NA TRBJ2-1 TRBV30 TRBD2 CAWGPAGGPVNEQFF TGTGCCTGGGGCCCAGCGGGAGGGCCGGTCAATGAGCAGTTCTTC
NA TRBJ2-2 TRBV9 NA CASSAQGSTGELFF TGTGCCAGCAGCGCACAGGGCTCCACCGGGGAGCTGTTTTTT
many TRBJ2-1 TRBV6-2/TRBV6-3 TRBD2 CASRLGLAGRNEQFF TGTGCCAGCAGACTTGGACTAGCGGGGCGCAATGAGCAGTTCTTC
few TRBJ1-2 TRBV7-2 NA CASSLGTGPQSGYTF TGTGCCAGCAGCTTAGGCACAGGGCCTCAGAGTGGCTACACCTTC
many TRBJ1-6 TRBV20-1 TRBD1 CSARRNSQGARNSPLHF TGCAGTGCTAGGAGAAACTCACAGGGGGCCCGTAATTCACCCCTCCACTTT
NA TRBJ2-1 TRBV10-3 NA CAISERGNEQFF TGTGCCATCAGTGAAAGGGGCAATGAGCAGTTCTTC
NA TRBJ1-2 TRBV25-1 NA CASSGPPYGYTF TGTGCCAGCAGTGGTCCCCCCTATGGCTACACCTTC
many TRBJ1-2 TRBV2 NA CASSASDGYTF TGTGCCAGCAGTGCAAGCGATGGCTACACCTTC
NA TRBJ1-5 TRBV5-1 NA CASSSGEYGNQPQHF TGCGCCAGCAGCTCCGGGGAGTATGGCAATCAGCCCCAGCATTTT
many TRBJ2-1 TRBV2 TRBD2 CASPTSGSFREQFF TGTGCCAGCCCCACTAGCGGGAGTTTTCGGGAGCAGTTCTTC
few TRBJ2-1 TRBV20-1 NA CSARTSSSYNEQFF TGCAGTGCTAGGACGTCGTCTAGTTACAATGAGCAGTTCTTC
NA TRBJ2-5 TRBV10-3 NA CAISEQRVQETQYF TGTGCCATCAGTGAGCAGCGGGTCCAAGAGACCCAGTACTTC